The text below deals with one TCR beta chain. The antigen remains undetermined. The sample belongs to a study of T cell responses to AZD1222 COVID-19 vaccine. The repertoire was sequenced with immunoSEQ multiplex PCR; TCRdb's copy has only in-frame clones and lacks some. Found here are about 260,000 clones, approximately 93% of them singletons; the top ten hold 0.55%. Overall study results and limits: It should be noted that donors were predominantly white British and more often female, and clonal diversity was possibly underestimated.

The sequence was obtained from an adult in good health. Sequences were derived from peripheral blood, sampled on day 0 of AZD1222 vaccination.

CDR3 amino acids: CASAENRGLSTEAFF. The CDR3 region has the DNA TGCGCCAGCGCCGAGAACAGGGGGTTGAGCACTGAAGCTTTCTTT. The gene calls are TRBV5-1 and TRBJ1-1; 8 bases match TRBD1. The V and J ends lost 7 bases and 4 bases, in that order; junction bases with no gene match: 12. CDR3 size: 15 residues. CDR1 SGHRS and CDR2 YFSETQ come from the germline V gene. The full variable domain, in which reference TRBV5-1 and TRBJ1-1 provide the parts outside the CDR3, is KAGVTQTPRYLIKTRGQQVTLSCSPISGHRSVSWYQQTPGQGLQFLFEYFSETQRNKGNFPGRFSGRQFSNSRSEMNVSTLELGDSALYLCASAENRGLSTEAFFGQGTRLTVV.